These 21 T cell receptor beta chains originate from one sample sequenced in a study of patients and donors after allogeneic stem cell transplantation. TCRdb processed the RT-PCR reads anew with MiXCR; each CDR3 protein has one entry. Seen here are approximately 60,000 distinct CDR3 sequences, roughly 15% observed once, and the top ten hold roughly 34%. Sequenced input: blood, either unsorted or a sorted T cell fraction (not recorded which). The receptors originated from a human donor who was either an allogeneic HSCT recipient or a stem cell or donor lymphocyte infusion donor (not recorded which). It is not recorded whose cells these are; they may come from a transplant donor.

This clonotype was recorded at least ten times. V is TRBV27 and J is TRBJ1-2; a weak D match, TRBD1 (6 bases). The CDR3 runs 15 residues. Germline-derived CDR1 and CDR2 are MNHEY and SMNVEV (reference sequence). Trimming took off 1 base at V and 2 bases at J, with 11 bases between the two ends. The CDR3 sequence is CASSLWRGANYGYTF. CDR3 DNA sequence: TGTGCCAGCAGTTTATGGAGGGGGGCCAACTATGGCTACACCTTC.

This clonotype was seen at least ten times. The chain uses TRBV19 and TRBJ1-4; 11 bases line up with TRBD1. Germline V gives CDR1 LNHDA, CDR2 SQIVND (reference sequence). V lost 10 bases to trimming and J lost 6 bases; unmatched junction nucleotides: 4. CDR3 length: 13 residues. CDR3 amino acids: CANWTGGDEKLFF. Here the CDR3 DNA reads TGTGCCAATTGGACAGGGGGCGATGAAAAACTGTTTTTT.

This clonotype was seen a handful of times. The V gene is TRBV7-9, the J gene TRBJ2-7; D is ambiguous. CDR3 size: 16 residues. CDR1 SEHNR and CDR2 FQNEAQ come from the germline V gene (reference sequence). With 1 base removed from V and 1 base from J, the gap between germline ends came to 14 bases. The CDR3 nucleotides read TGTGCCAGCAGCTTAGTCGCCCTGGCGTTATCCTACGAGCAGTACTTC. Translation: CASSLVALALSYEQYF.

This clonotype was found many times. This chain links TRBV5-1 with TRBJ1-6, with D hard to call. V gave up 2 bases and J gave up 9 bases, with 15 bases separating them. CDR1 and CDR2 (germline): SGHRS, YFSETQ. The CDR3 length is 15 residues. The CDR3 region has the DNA TGCGCCAGCAGCTTTGGGAATATCGCTGGTTCACCCCTCCACTTT. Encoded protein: CASSFGNIAGSPLHF.

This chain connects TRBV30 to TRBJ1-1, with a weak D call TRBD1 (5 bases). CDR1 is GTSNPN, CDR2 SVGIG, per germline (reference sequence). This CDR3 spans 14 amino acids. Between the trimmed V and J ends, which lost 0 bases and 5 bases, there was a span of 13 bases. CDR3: CAWSVRFRDTEAFF. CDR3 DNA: TGTGCCTGGAGTGTACGGTTCAGGGATACTGAAGCTTTCTTT.

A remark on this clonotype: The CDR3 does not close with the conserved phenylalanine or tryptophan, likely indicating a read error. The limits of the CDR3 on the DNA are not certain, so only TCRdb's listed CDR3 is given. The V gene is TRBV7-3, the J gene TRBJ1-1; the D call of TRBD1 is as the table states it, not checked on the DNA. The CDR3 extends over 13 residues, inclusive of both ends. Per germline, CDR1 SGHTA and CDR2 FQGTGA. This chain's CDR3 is CASSLNPEQGAYL.

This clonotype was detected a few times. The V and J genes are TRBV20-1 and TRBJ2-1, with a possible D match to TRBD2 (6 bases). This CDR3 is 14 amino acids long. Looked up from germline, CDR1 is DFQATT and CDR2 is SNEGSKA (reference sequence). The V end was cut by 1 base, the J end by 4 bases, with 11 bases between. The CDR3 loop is CSARGLAAYNEQFF. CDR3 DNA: TGCAGTGCTAGAGGTTTAGCGGCGTACAATGAGCAGTTCTTC.

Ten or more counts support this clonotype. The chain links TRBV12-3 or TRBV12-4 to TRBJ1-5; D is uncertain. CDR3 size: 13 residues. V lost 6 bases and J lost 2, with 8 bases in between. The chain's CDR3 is CASRPTGNQPQHF. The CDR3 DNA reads TGTGCCAGCAGGCCGACGGGCAATCAGCCCCAGCATTTT.

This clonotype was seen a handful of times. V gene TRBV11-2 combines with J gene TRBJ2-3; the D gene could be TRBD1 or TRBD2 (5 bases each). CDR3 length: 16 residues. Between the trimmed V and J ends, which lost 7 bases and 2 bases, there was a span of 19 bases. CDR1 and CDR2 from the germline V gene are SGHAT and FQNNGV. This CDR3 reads CASTGTLAPSTDTQYF. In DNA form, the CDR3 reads TGTGCCAGCACCGGGACCCTGGCTCCTTCCACAGATACGCAGTATTTT.

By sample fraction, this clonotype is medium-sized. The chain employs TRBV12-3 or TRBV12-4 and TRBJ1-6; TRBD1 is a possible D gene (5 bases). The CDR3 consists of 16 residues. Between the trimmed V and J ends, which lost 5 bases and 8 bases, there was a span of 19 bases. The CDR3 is CASSPAGPPRDSPLHF. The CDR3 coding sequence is TGTGCCAGCAGTCCAGCGGGACCGCCGAGGGATTCACCCCTCCACTTT.

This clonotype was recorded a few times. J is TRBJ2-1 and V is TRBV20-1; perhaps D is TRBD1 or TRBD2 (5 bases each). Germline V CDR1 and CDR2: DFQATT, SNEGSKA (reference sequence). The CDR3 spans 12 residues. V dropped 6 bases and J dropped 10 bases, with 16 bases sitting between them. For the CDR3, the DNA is TGCAGTGCCCCGAGGGGTGTTGGAGAGCAGTTCTTC. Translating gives CSAPRGVGEQFF.

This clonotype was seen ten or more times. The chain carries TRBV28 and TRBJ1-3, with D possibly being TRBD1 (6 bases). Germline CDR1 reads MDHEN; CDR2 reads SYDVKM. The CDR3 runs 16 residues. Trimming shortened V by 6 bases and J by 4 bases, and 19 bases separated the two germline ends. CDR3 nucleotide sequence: TGTGCCAGCAGGGAACAGGGTTTGGCGCTCGGAAACACCATATATTTT. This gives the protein CASREQGLALGNTIYF.

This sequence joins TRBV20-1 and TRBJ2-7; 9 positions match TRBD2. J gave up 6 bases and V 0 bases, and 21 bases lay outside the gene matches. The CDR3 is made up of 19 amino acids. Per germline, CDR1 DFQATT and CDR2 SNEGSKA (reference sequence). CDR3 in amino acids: CSARDLSSLAGNAFGEQYF. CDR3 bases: TGCAGTGCTAGAGATCTCTCAAGTCTAGCGGGAAATGCATTCGGCGAGCAGTACTTC.

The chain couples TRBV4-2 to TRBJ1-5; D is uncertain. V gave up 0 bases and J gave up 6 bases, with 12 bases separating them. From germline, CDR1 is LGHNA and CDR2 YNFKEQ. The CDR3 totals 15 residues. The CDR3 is CASSQEGDLFQPQHF. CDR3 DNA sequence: TGTGCCAGCAGCCAAGAGGGTGACCTCTTTCAGCCCCAGCATTTT.

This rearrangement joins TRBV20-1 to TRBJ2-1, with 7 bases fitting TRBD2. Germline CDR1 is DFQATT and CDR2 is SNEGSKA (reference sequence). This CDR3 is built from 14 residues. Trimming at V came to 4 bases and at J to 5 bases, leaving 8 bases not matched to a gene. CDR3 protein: CSATGTTPNNEQFF. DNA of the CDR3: TGCAGTGCTACCGGGACTACCCCTAACAATGAGCAGTTCTTC.

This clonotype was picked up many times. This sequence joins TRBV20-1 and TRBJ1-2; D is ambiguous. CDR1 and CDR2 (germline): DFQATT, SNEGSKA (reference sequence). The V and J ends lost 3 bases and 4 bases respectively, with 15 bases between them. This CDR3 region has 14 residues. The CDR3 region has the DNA TGCAGTGCTAGTCGACACGCCAGAGCCTATGGCTACACCTTC. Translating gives CSASRHARAYGYTF.

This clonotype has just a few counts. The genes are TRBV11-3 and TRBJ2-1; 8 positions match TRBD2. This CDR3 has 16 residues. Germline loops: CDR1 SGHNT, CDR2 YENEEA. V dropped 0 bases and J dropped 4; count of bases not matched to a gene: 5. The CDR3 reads CASSLEGSGDYNEQFF. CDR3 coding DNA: TGTGCCAGCAGCTTAGAGGGTAGCGGGGATTACAATGAGCAGTTCTTC.

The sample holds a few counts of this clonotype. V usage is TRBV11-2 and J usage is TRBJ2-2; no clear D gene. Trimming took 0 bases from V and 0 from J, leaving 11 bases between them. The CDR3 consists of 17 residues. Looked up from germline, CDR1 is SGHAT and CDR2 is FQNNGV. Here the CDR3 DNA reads TGTGCCAGCAGCTTAGATGGAAAAACTACGAACACCGGGGAGCTGTTTTTT. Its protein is CASSLDGKTTNTGELFF. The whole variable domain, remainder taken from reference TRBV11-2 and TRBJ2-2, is EAGVAQSPRYKIIEKRQSVAFWCNPISGHATLYWYQQILGQGPKLLIQFQNNGVVDDSQLPKDRFSAERLKGVDSTLKIQPAKLEDSAVYLCASSLDGKTTNTGELFFGEGSRLTVL.

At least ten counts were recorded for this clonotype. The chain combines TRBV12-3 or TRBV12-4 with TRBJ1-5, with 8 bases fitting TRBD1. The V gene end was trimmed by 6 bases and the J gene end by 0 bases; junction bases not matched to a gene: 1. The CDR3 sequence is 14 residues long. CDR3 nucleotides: TGTGCCAGCAGGACAGGGGATAGCAATCAGCCCCAGCATTTT. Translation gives CASRTGDSNQPQHF.

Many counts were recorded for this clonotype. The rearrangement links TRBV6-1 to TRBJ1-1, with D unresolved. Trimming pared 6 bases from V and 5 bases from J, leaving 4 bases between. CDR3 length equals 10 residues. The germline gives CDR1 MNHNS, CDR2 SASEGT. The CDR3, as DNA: TGTGCCAGCAGCCCAACTGAAGCTTTCTTT. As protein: CASSPTEAFF.

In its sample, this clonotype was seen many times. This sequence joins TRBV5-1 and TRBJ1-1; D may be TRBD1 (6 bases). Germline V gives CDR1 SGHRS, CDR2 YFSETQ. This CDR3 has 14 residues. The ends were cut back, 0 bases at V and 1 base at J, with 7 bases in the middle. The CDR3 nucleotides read TGCGCCAGCAGCTTGGACAGGGCGAACACTGAAGCTTTCTTT. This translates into CASSLDRANTEAFF.